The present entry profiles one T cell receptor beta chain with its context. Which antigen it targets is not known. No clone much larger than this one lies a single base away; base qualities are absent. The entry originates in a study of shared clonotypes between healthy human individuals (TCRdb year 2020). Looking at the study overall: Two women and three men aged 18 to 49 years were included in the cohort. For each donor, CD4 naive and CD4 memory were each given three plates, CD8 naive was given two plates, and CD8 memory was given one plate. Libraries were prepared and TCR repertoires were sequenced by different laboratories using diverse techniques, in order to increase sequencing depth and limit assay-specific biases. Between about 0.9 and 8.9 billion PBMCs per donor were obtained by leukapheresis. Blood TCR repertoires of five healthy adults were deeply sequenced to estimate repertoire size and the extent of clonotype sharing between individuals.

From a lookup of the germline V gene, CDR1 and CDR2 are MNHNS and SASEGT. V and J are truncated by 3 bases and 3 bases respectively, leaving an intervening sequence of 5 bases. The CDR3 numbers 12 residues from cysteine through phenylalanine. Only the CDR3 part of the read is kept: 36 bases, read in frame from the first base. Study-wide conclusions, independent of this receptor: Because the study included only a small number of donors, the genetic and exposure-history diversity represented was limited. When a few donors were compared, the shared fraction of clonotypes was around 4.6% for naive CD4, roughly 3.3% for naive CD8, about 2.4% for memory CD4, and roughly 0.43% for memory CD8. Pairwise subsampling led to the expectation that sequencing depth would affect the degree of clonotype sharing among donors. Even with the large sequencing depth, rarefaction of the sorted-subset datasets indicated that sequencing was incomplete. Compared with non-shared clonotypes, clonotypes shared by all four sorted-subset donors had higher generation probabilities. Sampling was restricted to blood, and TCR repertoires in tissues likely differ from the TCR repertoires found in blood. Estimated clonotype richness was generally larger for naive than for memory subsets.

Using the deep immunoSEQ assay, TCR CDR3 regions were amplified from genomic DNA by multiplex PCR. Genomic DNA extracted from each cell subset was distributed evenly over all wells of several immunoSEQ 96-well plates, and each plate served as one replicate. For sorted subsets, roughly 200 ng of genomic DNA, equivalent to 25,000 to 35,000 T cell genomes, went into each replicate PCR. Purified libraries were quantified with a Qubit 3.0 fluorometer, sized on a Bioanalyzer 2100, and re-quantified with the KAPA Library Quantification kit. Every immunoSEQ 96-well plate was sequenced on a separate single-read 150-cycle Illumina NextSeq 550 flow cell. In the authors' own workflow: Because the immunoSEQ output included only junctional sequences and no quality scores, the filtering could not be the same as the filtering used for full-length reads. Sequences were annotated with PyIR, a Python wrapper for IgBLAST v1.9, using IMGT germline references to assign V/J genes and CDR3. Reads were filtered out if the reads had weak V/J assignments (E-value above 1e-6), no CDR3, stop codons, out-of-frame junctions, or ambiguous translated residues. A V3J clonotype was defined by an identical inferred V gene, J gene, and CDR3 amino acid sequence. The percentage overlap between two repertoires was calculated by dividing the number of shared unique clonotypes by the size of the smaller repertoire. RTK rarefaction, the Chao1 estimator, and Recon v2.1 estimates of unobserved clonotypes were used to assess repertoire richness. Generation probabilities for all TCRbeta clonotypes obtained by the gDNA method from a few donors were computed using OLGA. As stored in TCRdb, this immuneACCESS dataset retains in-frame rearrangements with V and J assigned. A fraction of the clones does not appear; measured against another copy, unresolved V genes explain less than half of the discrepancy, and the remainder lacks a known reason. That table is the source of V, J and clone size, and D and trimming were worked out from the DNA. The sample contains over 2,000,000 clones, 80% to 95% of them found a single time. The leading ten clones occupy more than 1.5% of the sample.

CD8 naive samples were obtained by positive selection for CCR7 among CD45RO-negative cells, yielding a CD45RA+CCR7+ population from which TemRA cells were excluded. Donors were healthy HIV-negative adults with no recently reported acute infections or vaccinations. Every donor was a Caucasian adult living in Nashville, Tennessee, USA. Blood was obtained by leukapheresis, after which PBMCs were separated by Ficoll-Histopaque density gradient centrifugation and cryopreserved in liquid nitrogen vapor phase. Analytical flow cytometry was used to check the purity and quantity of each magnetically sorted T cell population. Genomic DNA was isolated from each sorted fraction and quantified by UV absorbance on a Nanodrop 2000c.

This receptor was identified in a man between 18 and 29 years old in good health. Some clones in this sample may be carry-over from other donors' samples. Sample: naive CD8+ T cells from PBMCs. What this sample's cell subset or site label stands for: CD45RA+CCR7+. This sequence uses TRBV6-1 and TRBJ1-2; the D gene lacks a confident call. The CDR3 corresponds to CASSEDHYGYTF. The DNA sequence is TGTGCCAGCAGTGAGGACCACTATGGCTACACCTTC.